Sequencing of this T cell receptor gamma chain was carried out in a study of Vδ1+ human thymocytes (dated 2018 in TCRdb). Regarding the study in general: As a data resource, the study described the mRNA-level TRG and TRD CDR3 repertoires found in highly purified Vdelta1+ thymocytes taken from young children. The multiplex-based CDR3 amplicon strategy had previously been validated against 5'RACE-based CDR3 amplicon generation methods.

Overall study outcomes, separate from this receptor: No clustering by age or sex was observed, so analyses did not stratify donors by these variables. Thymic TRG and TRD repertoires appeared highly polyclonal with Gaussian CDR3 length distributions, unlike oligoclonal peripheral blood repertoires. Although sort purity was high, approximately 19% of thymic TRD sequences were Vdelta2 (with a few Vdelta3), in contrast to the peripheral blood Vdelta1+ controls. Because unexpected Vdelta2 sequences could lead to misinterpretation of bulk repertoire data, the authors recommended using highly purified populations and single-cell validation. Numerous TRG clonotypes were shared among donors (up to roughly 7x10^3), while TRD repertoires were essentially private (a maximum of roughly 120 shared).

CDR1 and CDR2 were assigned from the germline V gene as VINAFY and YDVSNSKD. The cysteine opens and the phenylalanine closes a CDR3 of 11 amino acids. The only DNA kept is the CDR3, 33 bases in frame from the first base. Germline trimming: 4 bases from V, 7 bases from J; junction bases outside gene matches: 4. RNA extraction was carried out with the RNeasy mini kit, and reverse transcription was then done using Superscript III. Multiplex PCR was used to generate CDR3 amplicons, with pooled V-gene forward primers and a constant-region reverse primer carrying Illumina adaptor overhangs. After gel purification, amplicons were indexed with Nextera index primers over approximately 8 extra PCR cycles and were then purified with AMPure XP beads. The libraries were sequenced on an Illumina MiSeq using paired-end 250 bp reads, dual indexing and an approximately 19% PhiX spike-in. The published analysis was carried out like this. FastQC was used to quality check the reads, while ea-utils fastq-join merged the TRG read pairs. Sequences were annotated with IMGT/HighV-QUEST, keeping only productive sequences with unambiguous V-gene assignment; clonotypes were defined by identical CDR3 sequence. For downstream analysis, VDJtools 1.1.1, tcR 2.2.3, Treemap and vegan Shannon diversity in R 3.4.4 were used. In TCRdb, clones were called once more from the public reads by CATT, and rows of identical DNA were later combined. These V and J calls are TCRdb output, not the study's own analysis. In this sample the table shows roughly 30,000 gamma-chain clones, 20% of which occur a single time. Less than 2% of the sample comes from the top ten.

Thymic samples were depleted of alphabeta T cells, then CD3+ TCRVdelta1+ TCRVdelta2- thymocytes were FACS-sorted. The purity of the sorted Vdelta1+ thymocytes was between about 96% and 99.6%. The thymic specimens were obtained from 7 to 9 paediatric patients, aged about 5 days to 17 months, who were having corrective cardiac surgery. Thymic tissue was dispersed, and mononuclear cells were isolated on a Histopaque-1077 density gradient. For staining, the antibodies used were anti-TCRVdelta1 clone TS8.2, anti-TCRVdelta2 clone B6, anti-CD3 clone HIT3a and anti-TCRalphabeta clone IP26. This clone was found a few times. No cognate antigen has been identified for it. Base-call qualities are not available, and no considerably larger clone is one nucleotide away.

Sequencing was performed on Vdelta1+ gamma-delta thymocytes from the thymus. This sample's cell subset or site label indicates: FACS-sorted CD3+ TCRalphabeta- TCRVdelta1+ TCRVdelta2- thymocytes. This receptor was obtained from a boy younger than two who had congenital heart surgery. The chain is made from TRGV5 and TRGJ1 or TRGJ2. CDR3 sequence: CATWEAYKKLF. The sequenced DNA: TGTGCCACCTGGGAGGCGTATAAGAAACTCTTT.